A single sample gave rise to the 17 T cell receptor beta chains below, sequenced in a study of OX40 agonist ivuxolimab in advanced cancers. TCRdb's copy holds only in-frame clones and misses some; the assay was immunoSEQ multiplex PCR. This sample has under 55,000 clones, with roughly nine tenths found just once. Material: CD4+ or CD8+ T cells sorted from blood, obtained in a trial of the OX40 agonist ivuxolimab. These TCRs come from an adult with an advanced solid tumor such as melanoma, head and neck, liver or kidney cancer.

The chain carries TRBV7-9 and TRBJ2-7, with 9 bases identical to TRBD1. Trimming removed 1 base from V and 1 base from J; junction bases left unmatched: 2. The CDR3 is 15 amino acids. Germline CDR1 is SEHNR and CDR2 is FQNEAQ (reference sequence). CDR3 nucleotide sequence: TGTGCCAGCAGCTTAGGGGGACAGGGATCCTACGAGCAGTACTTC. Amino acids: CASSLGGQGSYEQYF.

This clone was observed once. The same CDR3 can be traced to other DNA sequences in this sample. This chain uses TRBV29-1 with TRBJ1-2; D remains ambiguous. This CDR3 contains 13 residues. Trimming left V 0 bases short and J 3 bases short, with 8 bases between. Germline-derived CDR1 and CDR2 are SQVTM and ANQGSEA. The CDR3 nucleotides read TGCAGCGTTGAAGATAGCACGGACTATGGCTACACCTTC. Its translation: CSVEDSTDYGYTF. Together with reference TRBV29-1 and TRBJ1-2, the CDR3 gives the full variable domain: SAVISQKPSRDICQRGTSLTIQCQVDSQVTMMFWYRQQPGQSLTLIATANQGSEATYESGFVIDKFPISRPNLTFSTLTVSNMSPEDSSIYLCSVEDSTDYGYTFGSGTRLTVV.

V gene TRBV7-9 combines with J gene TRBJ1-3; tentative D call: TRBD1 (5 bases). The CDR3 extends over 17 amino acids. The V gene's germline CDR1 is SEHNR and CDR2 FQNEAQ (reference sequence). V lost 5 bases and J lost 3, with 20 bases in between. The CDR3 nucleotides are TGTGCCAGCAGCACATTGGGAAGTGAGGGGCTTGGAAACACCATATATTTT. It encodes CASSTLGSEGLGNTIYF.

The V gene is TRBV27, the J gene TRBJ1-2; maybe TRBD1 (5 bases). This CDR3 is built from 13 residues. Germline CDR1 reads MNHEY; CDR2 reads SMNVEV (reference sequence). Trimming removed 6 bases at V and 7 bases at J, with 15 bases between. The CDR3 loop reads CASSPPGFRGYTF. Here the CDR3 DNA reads TGTGCCAGCAGCCCCCCAGGGTTCCGTGGCTACACCTTC.

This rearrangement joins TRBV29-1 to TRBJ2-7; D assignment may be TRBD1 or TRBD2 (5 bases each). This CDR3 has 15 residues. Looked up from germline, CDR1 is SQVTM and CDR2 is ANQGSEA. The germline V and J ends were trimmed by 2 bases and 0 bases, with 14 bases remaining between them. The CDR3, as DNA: TGCAGCGTTGAAAGCCGGGACGGAGACTCCTACGAGCAGTACTTC. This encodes CSVESRDGDSYEQYF.

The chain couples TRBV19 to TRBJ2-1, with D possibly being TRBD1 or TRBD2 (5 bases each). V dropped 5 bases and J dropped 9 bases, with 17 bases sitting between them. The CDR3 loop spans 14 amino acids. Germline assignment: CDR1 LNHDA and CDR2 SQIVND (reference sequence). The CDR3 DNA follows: TGTGCCAGTAGTGGGGGACCCCTCGGGGTTGAGCAGTTCTTC. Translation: CASSGGPLGVEQFF.

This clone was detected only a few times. In DNA, the CDR3 is TGTGCCAGCAGCTTAGGGGGCGCCCGCCACACTGAAGCTTTCTTT. It codes for CASSLGGARHTEAFF. The chain has TRBV7-9 and TRBJ1-1; D may be TRBD1 (5 bases). This CDR3 spans 15 amino acids. Trimming stripped 1 base from V and 3 bases from J, with 12 bases between. In germline, CDR1 is SEHNR, CDR2 FQNEAQ (reference sequence).

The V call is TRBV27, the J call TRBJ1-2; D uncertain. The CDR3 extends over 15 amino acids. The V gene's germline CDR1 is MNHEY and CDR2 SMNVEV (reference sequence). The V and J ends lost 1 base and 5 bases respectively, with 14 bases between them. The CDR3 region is CASSLLGTVGYGYTF. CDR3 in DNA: TGTGCCAGCAGTTTATTGGGAACCGTAGGGTATGGCTACACCTTC.

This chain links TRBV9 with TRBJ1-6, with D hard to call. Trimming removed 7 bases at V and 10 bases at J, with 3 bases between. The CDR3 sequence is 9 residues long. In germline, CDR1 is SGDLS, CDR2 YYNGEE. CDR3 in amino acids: CASGSPLHF. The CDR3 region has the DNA TGTGCCAGCGGATCACCCCTCCACTTT.

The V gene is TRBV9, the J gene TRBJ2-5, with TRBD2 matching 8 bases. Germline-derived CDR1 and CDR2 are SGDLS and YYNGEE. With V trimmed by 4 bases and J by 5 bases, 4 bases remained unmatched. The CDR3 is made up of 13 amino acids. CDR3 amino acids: CASSLGRVETQYF. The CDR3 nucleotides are TGTGCCAGCAGCCTCGGGAGGGTGGAGACCCAGTACTTC.

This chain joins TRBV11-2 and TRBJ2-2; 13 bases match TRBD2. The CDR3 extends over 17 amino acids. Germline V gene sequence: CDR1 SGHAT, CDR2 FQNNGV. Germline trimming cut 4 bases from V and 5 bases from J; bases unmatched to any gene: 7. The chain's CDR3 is CASSSRTSGRGTGELFF. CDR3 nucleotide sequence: TGTGCCAGCAGCTCCAGGACTAGCGGGAGAGGGACCGGGGAGCTGTTTTTT.

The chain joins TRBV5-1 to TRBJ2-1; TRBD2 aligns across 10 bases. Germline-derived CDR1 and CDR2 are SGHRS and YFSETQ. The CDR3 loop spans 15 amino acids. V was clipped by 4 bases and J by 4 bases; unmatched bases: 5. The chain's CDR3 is CASSRTSGLYNEQFF. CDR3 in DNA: TGCGCCAGCAGCCGGACTAGCGGACTTTACAATGAGCAGTTCTTC.

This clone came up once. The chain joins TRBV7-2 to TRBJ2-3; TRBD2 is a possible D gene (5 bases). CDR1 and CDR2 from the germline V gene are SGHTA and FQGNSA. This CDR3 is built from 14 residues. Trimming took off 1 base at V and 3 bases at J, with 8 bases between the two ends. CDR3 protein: CASSLGGFTDTQYF. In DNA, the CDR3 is TGTGCCAGCAGCTTAGGAGGGTTTACAGATACGCAGTATTTT.

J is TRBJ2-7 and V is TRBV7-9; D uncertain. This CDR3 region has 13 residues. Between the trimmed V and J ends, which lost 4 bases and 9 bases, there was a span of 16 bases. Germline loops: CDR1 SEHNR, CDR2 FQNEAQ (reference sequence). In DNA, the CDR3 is TGTGCCAGCAGCTCATCCGGACCGGACGGGCAGTACTTC. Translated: CASSSSGPDGQYF.

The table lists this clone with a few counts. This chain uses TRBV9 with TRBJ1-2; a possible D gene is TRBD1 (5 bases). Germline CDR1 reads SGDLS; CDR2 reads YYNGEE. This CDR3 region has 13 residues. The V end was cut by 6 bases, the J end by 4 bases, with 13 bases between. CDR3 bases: TGTGCCAGCACGGGGCGCGGCATCTATGGCTACACCTTC. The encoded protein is CASTGRGIYGYTF.

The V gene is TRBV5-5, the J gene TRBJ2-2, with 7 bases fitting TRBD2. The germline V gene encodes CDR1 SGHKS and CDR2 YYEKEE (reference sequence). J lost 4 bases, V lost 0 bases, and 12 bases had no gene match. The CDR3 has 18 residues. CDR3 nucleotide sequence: TGTGCCAGCAGCTTGGGACCGGCAGGGAGGGCCCTCACCGGGGAGCTGTTTTTT. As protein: CASSLGPAGRALTGELFF.

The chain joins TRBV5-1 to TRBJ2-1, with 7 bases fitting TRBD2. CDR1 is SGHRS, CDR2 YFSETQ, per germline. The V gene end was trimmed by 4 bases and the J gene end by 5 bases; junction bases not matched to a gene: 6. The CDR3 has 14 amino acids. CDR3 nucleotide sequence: TGCGCCAGCAGCCACTGGGGGGGAAACAATGAGCAGTTCTTC. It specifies CASSHWGGNNEQFF. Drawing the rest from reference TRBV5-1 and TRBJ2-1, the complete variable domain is KAGVTQTPRYLIKTRGQQVTLSCSPISGHRSVSWYQQTPGQGLQFLFEYFSETQRNKGNFPGRFSGRQFSNSRSEMNVSTLELGDSALYLCASSHWGGNNEQFFGPGTRLTVL.